There are many counts of the clone carrying this T cell receptor (beta chain). What it recognizes is unknown. These data are taken from a study of T-cell reconstitution after alpha-beta-depleted transplantation in children. General study points: At the one-year point after transplant, T-cell counts and TCRbeta diversity were found to come mostly from T cells that had been newly produced. From surviving recipient T cells and thymic progenitors came the high day-60 TCRbeta diversity observed in some patients. Alpha-beta T cells present about two months after transplant were reported to originate from several hundred expanded graft clones.

Unique molecular identifiers featured in how the TCRbeta library was prepared. TCRdb fed the PCR reads into MiXCR, producing one record per CDR3 protein. The sample includes 100,000 or so distinct CDR3 sequences, 7.5% to 9.5% of them seen just once. This sequence was found in a boy younger than 10 with acute lymphoblastic leukemia, due to receive a stem cell transplant. Here the sequenced sample was PBMCs, taken before TCRalphabeta/CD19-depleted stem cell transplant.

The CDR3 loop is CASSEGAGEENEQFF. The CDR3 DNA follows: TGTGCCAGCAGTGAAGGTGCAGGGGAGGAGAATGAGCAGTTCTTC. J is TRBJ2-1 and V is TRBV6-1; D may be TRBD1 or TRBD2 (6 bases each). The V gene's germline CDR1 is MNHNS and CDR2 SASEGT. The ends were cut back, 1 base at V and 7 bases at J, with 14 bases in the middle. The CDR3 contains 15 residues.